A single sample gave rise to the 8 T cell receptor beta chains below, sequenced in a study of response to subunit inactivated influenza vaccine. TCRdb reanalysed the RT-PCR reads using MiXCR and keeps one entry per CDR3 protein. The sample holds 550,000 to 800,000 distinct CDR3 sequences; roughly 14% are singletons and the top ten take more than 9%. The material sequenced was PBMCs from blood, taken 11 to 12 days after vaccination. The receptors were gathered from a man over 45 who received an inactivated influenza vaccine.

In this sample, this clonotype turned up a few times. This rearrangement joins TRBV11-2 to TRBJ2-2; 12 bases match TRBD2. The junction had 7 bases not matched to a gene; V was cut back by 4 bases and J by 7 bases. CDR1 and CDR2 (germline): SGHAT, FQNNGV. This CDR3 is built from 16 residues. The CDR3 region is CASSSPTSGRVGELFF. For the CDR3, the DNA is TGTGCCAGCAGCTCACCGACTAGCGGGAGAGTCGGGGAGCTGTTTTTT.

This clonotype was counted a few times. J is TRBJ1-6 and V is TRBV6-1; the D gene is possibly TRBD1 (6 bases). Deletions cut 6 bases from V and 7 bases from J, with 10 bases between. The germline CDR1 and CDR2 sequences are MNHNS and SASEGT. The CDR3 contains 13 residues. The CDR3 loop reads CASRPGANSPLHF. The CDR3 DNA reads TGTGCCAGCAGACCGGGGGCGAATTCACCCCTCCACTTT.

This clonotype was seen ten or more times. The rearrangement links TRBV28 to TRBJ1-1; TRBD1 matches at 10 bases. V was clipped by 4 bases and J by 1 base; unmatched bases: 9. The germline V gene has CDR1 MDHEN and CDR2 SYDVKM. The CDR3 contains 17 residues. The CDR3 region has the DNA TGTGCCAGCAGTTCCGGGACAGGGGCGGGAGAGAACACTGAAGCTTTCTTT. The encoded protein is CASSSGTGAGENTEAFF.

This chain joins TRBV7-7 and TRBJ2-1; D might be TRBD2 (6 bases). The ends were cut back, 5 bases at V and 5 bases at J, with 16 bases in the middle. The CDR3 covers 15 residues. The germline V gene encodes CDR1 SSHAT and CDR2 FNYEAQ (reference sequence). The DNA of the CDR3 is TGTGCCAGCAGCCTTCGTAGCGGAACCAACAATGAGCAGTTCTTC. Its translation: CASSLRSGTNNEQFF.

This clonotype was seen more than once but under ten times. The V gene is TRBV30, the J gene TRBJ1-2; a weak D match, TRBD1 (5 bases). This CDR3 region has 12 residues. Germline assignment: CDR1 GTSNPN and CDR2 SVGIG (reference sequence). V was shortened by 3 bases and J by 3 bases, with 8 bases between the two germline ends. CDR3 bases: TGTGCCTGGAGCGGGGGGGACTATGGCTACACCTTC. It is translated as CAWSGGDYGYTF.

The V gene is TRBV6-2 or TRBV6-3, the J gene TRBJ2-7, with unresolved D. V lost 1 base and J 3 bases, leaving 7 bases between the germline ends. Germline CDR1 is MNHEY and CDR2 is SVGEGT. The CDR3 runs 13 residues. CDR3 sequence: CASSYFEGYEQYF. CDR3 bases: TGTGCCAGCAGTTACTTCGAAGGCTACGAGCAGTACTTC.

This clonotype was detected only a few times. The chain is built from TRBV10-3 and TRBJ1-4; possible D gene TRBD1, 5 bases. With 4 bases removed from V and 6 bases from J, the gap between germline ends came to 9 bases. The germline V gene encodes CDR1 ENHRY and CDR2 SYGVKD. This CDR3 contains 13 residues. This chain's CDR3 is CAISVLQDEKLFF. Here the CDR3 DNA reads TGTGCCATCAGTGTACTACAGGATGAAAAACTGTTTTTT.

This clonotype was detected ten times or more. The chain has TRBV27 and TRBJ2-7; 8 positions match TRBD1. From germline, CDR1 is MNHEY and CDR2 SMNVEV (reference sequence). The CDR3 loop spans 14 amino acids. V gave up 4 bases and J gave up 3 bases; unmatched junction bases: 5. DNA for the CDR3: TGTGCCAGCAGTTCCCAAGACAGGGGCTACGAGCAGTACTTC. Its translation is CASSSQDRGYEQYF.